These 24 T cell receptor beta chains were sequenced from one sample in a study of CD8+ T cells in alopecia areata. As the sequencing template, cDNA was produced by extracting RNA and reverse transcribing it. Sequencing used immunoSEQ multiplex PCR; TCRdb keeps in-frame clones, though not all of them. The data show tens of thousands of clones, roughly 51% seen once. The sample consisted of NKG2D-high CD8+ T cells sorted from blood. The receptors stem from a human donor with alopecia areata.

This clone has a handful of counts. J is TRBJ2-5 and V is TRBV14, with no clear D. The germline V gene encodes CDR1 SGHDN and CDR2 FVKESK. Trimming stripped 0 bases from V and 1 base from J, with 9 bases between. This CDR3 region has 15 residues. The CDR3: CASSQDDYSQETQYF. The DNA for the CDR3 is TGTGCCAGCAGCCAAGATGATTACTCCCAAGAGACCCAGTACTTC.

This clone was observed once. This sequence joins TRBV6-6 and TRBJ2-1; D is perhaps TRBD2 (5 bases). Germline V lookup: CDR1 MNHNY, CDR2 SVGAGI (reference sequence). The CDR3 spans 16 residues. Trimming cost V 3 bases and J 1 base, with 13 bases left between them. Here the CDR3 reads CASSYPAAVSYNEQFF. CDR3 coding DNA: TGTGCCAGCAGTTATCCGGCAGCGGTTTCCTACAATGAGCAGTTCTTC.

V is TRBV9 and J is TRBJ2-2; TRBD1 or TRBD2 may be the D gene (6 bases each). The germline gives CDR1 SGDLS, CDR2 YYNGEE. The CDR3 is 16 amino acids. V was pared by 3 bases and J by 5 bases, with 17 bases between. CDR3 DNA: TGTGCCAGCAGCGGGGGGCTGGCTAGCGTTACCGGGGAGCTGTTTTTT. Amino acids: CASSGGLASVTGELFF.

This clone has just a few counts. This rearrangement joins TRBV4-1 to TRBJ1-1; D gene ambiguous. Trimming shortened V by 2 bases and J by 1 base, and 5 bases separated the two germline ends. This CDR3 is 13 amino acids long. Looked up from germline, CDR1 is MGHRA and CDR2 is YSYEKL. The CDR3 coding sequence is TGCGCCAGCAGCCAATCCTGGAACACTGAAGCTTTCTTT. The encoded protein is CASSQSWNTEAFF.

The CDR3 protein is CSVESWQVGYNEQFF. The CDR3, as DNA: TGCAGCGTTGAATCCTGGCAGGTAGGCTACAATGAGCAGTTCTTC. The genes are TRBV29-1 and TRBJ2-1, with D hard to call. Trimming removed 2 bases from V and 3 bases from J, with 14 bases in between. The CDR3 is 15 amino acids. In germline, CDR1 is SQVTM, CDR2 ANQGSEA.

This chain uses TRBV6-5 with TRBJ2-7, with D tentatively TRBD2 (5 bases). The length of the CDR3 is 11 residues. Germline CDR1 MNHEY, CDR2 SVGAGI. V was shortened by 8 bases and J by 5 bases, with 10 bases between the two germline ends. CDR3 sequence reads: CASRSRDEQYF. CDR3 DNA sequence: TGTGCCAGCCGGTCGAGGGACGAGCAGTACTTC.

The CDR3 DNA follows: TGTGCCAGCAGCGTAGTGGGGGGTACGAATGAGCAGTTCTTC. This codes for CASSVVGGTNEQFF. V gene TRBV9 combines with J gene TRBJ2-1, with D possibly being TRBD2 (6 bases). With 0 bases removed from V and 7 bases from J, the gap between germline ends came to 11 bases. CDR3 length: 14 amino acids. Germline assignment: CDR1 SGDLS and CDR2 YYNGEE.

This chain uses TRBV5-1 with TRBJ2-7; no reliable D call. Per the germline V gene, CDR1 is SGHRS and CDR2 is YFSETQ. V dropped 3 bases and J dropped 4 bases, with 11 bases sitting between them. This CDR3 comprises 13 residues. CDR3 region: CASSWKLGYEQYF. The CDR3 DNA is TGCGCCAGCAGCTGGAAACTGGGTTACGAGCAGTACTTC.

The chain combines TRBV29-1 with TRBJ1-1; TRBD1 matches at 9 bases. The CDR3 runs to 13 residues. The J segment lost 4 bases and the V segment lost 4 bases, leaving 4 bases of the junction unmatched. CDR1 is SQVTM and CDR2 is ANQGSEA in the germline V gene. The CDR3 reads CSVGTGAGTEAFF. CDR3 bases: TGCAGCGTTGGGACAGGGGCGGGCACTGAAGCTTTCTTT.

The genes are TRBV2 and TRBJ2-1, with TRBD2 as a possible D gene (5 bases). The length of the CDR3 is 15 residues. Germline loops: CDR1 SNHLY, CDR2 FYNNEI. Trimming stripped 3 bases from V and 0 bases from J, with 9 bases between. DNA for the CDR3: TGTGCCAGCAGTGAGTTGGGGAGCTCCTACAATGAGCAGTTCTTC. The encoded protein is CASSELGSSYNEQFF.

This clone turned up a few times. V and J are TRBV29-1 and TRBJ2-5, with a tentative D call TRBD2 (6 bases). Germline CDR1 is SQVTM and CDR2 is ANQGSEA. V was cut by 3 bases and J by 5 bases, with 10 bases left in between. This CDR3 comprises 12 residues. Written as DNA, the CDR3 is TGCAGCGTTGAGGGACTGGCGGAGACCCAGTACTTC. Amino acid sequence: CSVEGLAETQYF.

The chain combines TRBV7-9 with TRBJ2-4; TRBD2 might be the D (5 bases). Looked up from germline, CDR1 is SEHNR and CDR2 is FQNEAQ (reference sequence). The CDR3 is 15 amino acids. V gave up 3 bases and J gave up 3 bases, with 12 bases separating them. This CDR3 reads CASSLTEVGKNIQYF. CDR3 sequence (DNA): TGTGCCAGCAGCTTGACGGAGGTTGGCAAAAACATTCAGTACTTC.

With regard to this clone: Other DNA variants within this sample encode the same CDR3. This chain uses TRBV6-5 with TRBJ1-5; TRBD1 might be the D (5 bases). V was trimmed by 5 bases and J by 2 bases, leaving 10 bases between them. Germline-derived CDR1 and CDR2 are MNHEY and SVGAGI. CDR3 length equals 14 residues. The CDR3 is CASSRQGGNQPQHF. DNA for the CDR3: TGTGCCAGCAGTCGTCAGGGTGGCAATCAGCCCCAGCATTTT.

The V call is TRBV11-2, the J call TRBJ2-1; 7 nucleotides align to TRBD1. V gave up 3 bases and J gave up 3 bases; unmatched junction bases: 8. This CDR3 comprises 16 residues. CDR1 SGHAT and CDR2 FQNNGV come from the germline V gene. The CDR3 spells CASSFGRAGGYNEQFF. The CDR3 DNA reads as TGTGCCAGCAGCTTTGGTCGGGCAGGGGGCTACAATGAGCAGTTCTTC.

Only a few counts were recorded for this clone. The gene calls are TRBV7-9 and TRBJ2-3; perhaps TRBD1 as D (6 bases). The CDR3 has 15 residues. Germline CDR1 and CDR2: SEHNR and FQNEAQ (reference sequence). V lost 4 bases, J lost 0 bases, and 11 bases lay in between. CDR3 coding DNA: TGTGCCAGCAGCTCAAGCAGGGGAAGCACAGATACGCAGTATTTT. Amino acid sequence: CASSSSRGSTDTQYF.

This clone was counted only a few times. The chain is built from TRBV4-1 and TRBJ2-5; no definite D call. The CDR3 loop spans 14 amino acids. Germline values: CDR1 MGHRA, CDR2 YSYEKL. Between the trimmed V and J ends, which lost 1 base and 2 bases, there was a span of 8 bases. This CDR3 is CASSQVPVQETQYF. CDR3 DNA: TGCGCCAGCAGCCAAGTCCCAGTTCAAGAGACCCAGTACTTC.

This clone was found once. The chain has TRBV5-6 and TRBJ2-7; no definite D call. The CDR3 has 14 amino acids. V was clipped by 6 bases and J by 0 bases, with 13 bases between them. Germline-derived CDR1 and CDR2 are SGHDT and YYEEEE. CDR3 amino acids: CASKEQISSYEQYF. The CDR3, as DNA: TGTGCCAGCAAGGAGCAGATAAGCTCCTACGAGCAGTACTTC. Full variable domain (rest looked up from reference TRBV5-6 and TRBJ2-7): DAGVTQSPTHLIKTRGQQVTLRCSPKSGHDTVSWYQQALGQGPQFIFQYYEEEERQRGNFPDRFSGHQFPNYSSELNVNALLLGDSALYLCASKEQISSYEQYFGPGTRLTVT.

The V gene is TRBV30, the J gene TRBJ2-7; D is perhaps TRBD1 (6 bases). Germline CDR1 is GTSNPN and CDR2 is SVGIG (reference sequence). Between the trimmed V and J ends, which lost 5 bases and 7 bases, there was a span of 18 bases. The CDR3 sequence is 13 residues long. The CDR3 DNA reads as TGTGCCTGGGGCCATGACAGGTCGGGAGAGCAGTACTTC. This translates into CAWGHDRSGEQYF.

This clone was seen many times. This chain joins TRBV29-1 and TRBJ2-2; tentatively, D is TRBD2 (5 bases). Germline V gives CDR1 SQVTM, CDR2 ANQGSEA. The CDR3 length is 15 residues. Trimming left V 2 bases short and J 4 bases short, with 14 bases between. CDR3 in DNA: TGCAGCGTTGAATTGCCTGAGACTACCACCGGGGAGCTGTTTTTT. Protein: CSVELPETTTGELFF.

This clone was picked up a small number of times. The chain carries TRBV7-9 and TRBJ1-6; no definite D call. The V gene's germline CDR1 is SEHNR and CDR2 FQNEAQ (reference sequence). V was trimmed by 5 bases and J by 8 bases, leaving 16 bases between them. This CDR3 has 15 residues. The CDR3 sequence: CASSEGSIFDSPLHF. In DNA form, the CDR3 reads TGTGCCAGCAGCGAAGGGTCCATTTTTGATTCACCCCTCCACTTT.

Only a few counts were recorded for this clone. The J gene is TRBJ2-7, the V gene TRBV7-9, with 8 bases identical to TRBD2. Germline V CDR1 and CDR2: SEHNR, FQNEAQ (reference sequence). After removal of 5 bases from V and 0 bases from J, the junction contained 3 bases not matched to a gene. The CDR3 totals 14 residues. The CDR3 DNA sequence: TGTGCCAGCAGCCCCGGGGGGGCCTCCTACGAGCAGTACTTC. As protein: CASSPGGASYEQYF.

The chain uses TRBV2 and TRBJ2-3; no clear D gene. This CDR3 is built from 16 residues. V lost 2 bases and J 2 bases, leaving 14 bases between the germline ends. Germline CDR1 SNHLY, CDR2 FYNNEI. CDR3 protein: CASSEFVEQATDTQYF. The CDR3 coding sequence is TGTGCCAGCAGTGAATTCGTAGAGCAGGCCACAGATACGCAGTATTTT. The complete variable domain, with remaining parts taken from reference TRBV2 and TRBJ2-3, reads EPEVTQTPSHQVTQMGQEVILRCVPISNHLYFYWYRQILGQKVEFLVSFYNNEISEKSEIFDDQFSVERPDGSNFTLKIRSTKLEDSAMYFCASSEFVEQATDTQYFGPGTRLTVL.

The gene calls are TRBV29-1 and TRBJ2-3; 9 positions agree with TRBD1. Germline V gene data show CDR1 as SQVTM and CDR2 as ANQGSEA. Trimming cost V 6 bases and J 2 bases; bases outside gene matches: 12. The CDR3 extends over 16 amino acids. CDR3 DNA sequence: TGCAGCGTGAGGACGGGACAGGGCGTCCTCACAGATACGCAGTATTTT. Its protein product is CSVRTGQGVLTDTQYF.

Only a few counts were recorded for this clone. The chain joins TRBV28 to TRBJ1-1; no reliable D call. CDR1 and CDR2 (germline): MDHEN, SYDVKM. The V end was cut by 7 bases, the J end by 1 base, with 16 bases between. The CDR3 has 15 residues. Written as DNA, the CDR3 is TGTGCCAGCATTATCACTCCCTCGGAGAACACTGAAGCTTTCTTT. This gives the protein CASIITPSENTEAFF.